This TCR beta chain stems from a study of immune evolution from preneoplasia to lung adenocarcinoma. Germline loops: CDR1 SGHNT, CDR2 YENEEA. J lost 1 base, V lost 5 bases, and 6 bases had no gene match. The CDR3 is made up of 15 amino acids. This table comes from immunoSEQ multiplex PCR, and its TCRdb copy is limited to in-frame clones, with some not included. In the table there are tens of thousands of clones, around three quarters of which are singletons. This sequence joins TRBV11-3 and TRBJ1-1, with 8 positions matching TRBD1. The sequenced sample was FFPE invasive lung adenocarcinoma tissue. The receptor's source is a person aged 55 to 69 with lung adenocarcinoma. DNA of the CDR3: TGTGCCAGCAGCCCCAGGACAGGGAAGAACACTGAAGCTTTCTTT. Encoded protein: CASSPRTGKNTEAFF.